Listed here is a single T cell receptor (beta chain). The data were taken from a study of blood T cell repertoires in COVID-19. The overall study: Some COVID-19 samples were acute and others convalescent; all came from the United States, Italy and Spain.

CDR3 length: 17 amino acids. The germline CDR1 and CDR2 sequences are WSHSY and SAAADI. Trimming removed 6 bases from V and 4 bases from J; junction bases left unmatched: 15. The authors' processing: Scientists estimated how many nucleated cells there were by amplifying reference gene primers. Clones were read by immunoSEQ multiplex PCR, and TCRdb kept only the in-frame ones, dropping some. That table is the source of V, J and clone size, and D and trimming were worked out from the DNA. The sample consists of 85,000 to 95,000 clones, about 91% of them appearing once. The receptor's source is a man aged 60 to 69 with acute or convalescent COVID-19. The sequenced material came from peripheral blood. This sequence joins TRBV10-2 and TRBJ2-3; TRBD1 matches 8 bases. The CDR3 sequence is CASSGSGLAGGADTQYF. In nucleotides, the CDR3 is TGCGCCAGCAGCGGATCCGGGTTGGCAGGGGGCGCAGATACGCAGTATTTT.